These T cell receptor beta chains were read from a single sample in a study of T cell responses to AZD1222 COVID-19 vaccine. The assay was immunoSEQ multiplex PCR, and TCRdb's table has in-frame clones only and misses some. The sample lists around 150,000 clones; 90% to 95% were seen once. The sequencing used peripheral blood, collected on day 0 of AZD1222 vaccination. These receptor sequences come from an adult in good health. The CDR3 runs from the conserved cysteine through the conserved F or W. A D gene is named only where the DNA matches it firmly. A clone size is listed for some rows: how often the clone was seen (once, few, many), or a class if it is expanded.

V gene	clone size	D gene	J gene	CDR3 DNA	CDR3 protein
TRBV6-5	-	-	TRBJ2-6	TGTGCCAGCAGTTCTACAGGGCGGACTGGGGCCAACGTCCTGACTTTC	CASSSTGRTGANVLTF
TRBV5-1	-	-	TRBJ2-7	TGCGCCAGCAGCTTGACAGCAGGACCCTACGAGCAGTACTTC	CASSLTAGPYEQYF
TRBV7-2	-	-	TRBJ2-7	TGTGCCAGCAGCTTTGGACAGCTCGAGCAGTACTTC	CASSFGQLEQYF
TRBV9	-	-	TRBJ1-2	TGTGCCAGCAGCCTTTACGAAAACTATGGCTACACCTTC	CASSLYENYGYTF
TRBV4-2	-	-	TRBJ2-2	TGTGCCAGCAGCCCGTTAACCGGGGAGCTGTTTTTT	CASSPLTGELFF
TRBV11-2	-	-	TRBJ2-7	TGTGCCAGCAGCTTAAGCCCCATTTTGGGGACCGAGCAGTACTTC	CASSLSPILGTEQYF
TRBV30	-	TRBD1	TRBJ1-5	TGTGCCTGGACCCAAGGGGGGACAGGGGGCCATCAGCCCCAGCATTTT	CAWTQGGTGGHQPQHF
TRBV7-2	-	-	TRBJ1-1	TGTGCCAGCAGCTCTGGGATGACCACTGAAGCTTTCTTT	CASSSGMTTEAFF
TRBV12-3/TRBV12-4	-	-	TRBJ1-2	TGTGCCAGCAGTTTCAGGGAAGCGAGTGGCTACACCTTC	CASSFREASGYTF
TRBV9	-	-	TRBJ2-1	TGTGCCAGCAGCGTATTTGGGGGCGCGTACAATGAGCAGTTCTTC	CASSVFGGAYNEQFF
TRBV3-1/TRBV3-2	-	TRBD2	TRBJ2-1	TGTGCCAGCAGCCCCGGACTAGCTGGAGAGCAGTTCTTC	CASSPGLAGEQFF
TRBV7-2	-	-	TRBJ1-5	TGTGCCAGCAGCCAACAGGGAACTCAGCCCCAGCATTTT	CASSQQGTQPQHF
TRBV19	-	TRBD1	TRBJ1-2	TGTGCCAGTATAGGCGGACAGGAGGCTAACTATGGCTACACCTTC	CASIGGQEANYGYTF
TRBV20-1	-	-	TRBJ2-3	TGCAGTGCTAGAGGGGGAGATACGCAGTATTTT	CSARGGDTQYF
TRBV7-9	-	-	TRBJ2-3	TGTGCCAGCAGCTCCAGCAGTGGGTCAGATACGCAGTATTTT	CASSSSSGSDTQYF
TRBV7-8	-	-	TRBJ2-5	TGTGCCAGCAGCTTACCGATGGACGGGATCCAAGAGACCCAGTACTTC	CASSLPMDGIQETQYF
TRBV28	-	-	TRBJ2-3	TGTGCCAGCAGTTTATCTCTAGCCCCAGATACGCAGTATTTT	CASSLSLAPDTQYF
TRBV6-2/TRBV6-3	-	TRBD2	TRBJ2-2	TGTGCCAGCAGTTACTCGTTGCGGGGGATGGAGCTGTTTTTT	CASSYSLRGMELFF
TRBV9	once	-	TRBJ2-1	TGTGCCAGCAGCGGGGTGTCGGGACAATACTACAATGAGCAGTTCTTC	CASSGVSGQYYNEQFF
TRBV28	-	-	TRBJ1-3	TGTGCCAGCAGTTGGGCAGGGACGCGTGGAAACACCATATATTTT	CASSWAGTRGNTIYF
TRBV5-8	-	-	TRBJ1-5	TGTGCCAGCAGCTTCTTGGGGGGGGACGGCAATCAGCCCCAGCATTTT	CASSFLGGDGNQPQHF
TRBV19	-	TRBD1	TRBJ1-5	TGTGCCAGTTGTATGGGACAGCTAAATCAGCCCCAGCATTTT	CASCMGQLNQPQHF
TRBV7-9	-	TRBD1	TRBJ2-5	TGTGCCAGCAGCATGGACAGGGATCAACAAGAGACCCAGTACTTC	CASSMDRDQQETQYF
TRBV9	-	TRBD2	TRBJ2-3	TGTGCCAGTAACCGGGGGACTAGCGGGAGCACAGATACGCAGTATTTT	CASNRGTSGSTDTQYF
TRBV13	-	-	TRBJ2-1	TGTGCCAGCAGCTTATTTACGGGAGTGGGGTACAATGAGCAGTTCTTC	CASSLFTGVGYNEQFF
TRBV2	-	-	TRBJ1-1	TGTGCCAGCAGTATCGATGAAGGGGCCACTGAAGCTTTCTTT	CASSIDEGATEAFF
TRBV5-6	-	TRBD1	TRBJ2-7	TGTGCCAGCAGCGCAGAACTTGGACAGGGGCCCTACGAGCAGTACTTC	CASSAELGQGPYEQYF
TRBV28	-	-	TRBJ1-5	TGTGCCAGCAGTTCCCCCCTTCCGTCCAGGGGCAATCAGCCCCAGCATTTT	CASSSPLPSRGNQPQHF
TRBV6-5	-	TRBD1	TRBJ2-7	TGTGCCAGTTCGGAGACAGGGTCTTACGAGCAGTACTTC	CASSETGSYEQYF
TRBV3-1/TRBV3-2	-	TRBD2	TRBJ2-1	TGTGCCAGCAGCCAGGAGGGGACTAGCGGGAGGACCTTGACCTACAATGAGCAGTTCTTC	CASSQEGTSGRTLTYNEQFF
TRBV19	-	TRBD1	TRBJ2-3	TGTGCCAGTAGTACCGGACAGGGTGGCACAGATACGCAGTATTTT	CASSTGQGGTDTQYF
TRBV7-2	-	-	TRBJ2-1	TGTGCCAGCAGCCGAATCACCCGAGGTGAGCAGTTCTTC	CASSRITRGEQFF
TRBV7-6	-	-	TRBJ1-3	TGTGCCAGCAGCAGAGAGGTTCTCTCTGGAAACACCATATATTTT	CASSREVLSGNTIYF